A selection of T cell receptor beta chains follows, all from one sample in a study of T cells in Graves' hyperthyroidism and ophthalmopathy. In TCRdb, the multiplex PCR reads were re-called with MiXCR into one record per CDR3 protein. The sample shows fewer than 900,000 distinct CDR3 sequences, around 17% of them seen only once. Sequenced input: blood. The receptors come from a man between 18 and 35 years old with Graves' hyperthyroidism. CDR3s include the opening cysteine and the closing phenylalanine or tryptophan. A D gene is named only where the DNA matches it firmly. Clone size is given for some rows only: seen once, a few or many times, or a class if the clone is expanded.

J: TRBJ2-2; V: TRBV11-2; size: many; D: NA; DNA: TGTGCCAGCAGCTTAGGGATCACCGGGGAGCTGTTTTTT; CDR3: CASSLGITGELFF
J: TRBJ2-1; V: TRBV2; size: many; D: NA; DNA: TGTGCCACCCAACCCGGTGAGCAGTTCTTC; CDR3: CATQPGEQFF
J: TRBJ1-4; V: TRBV2; size: many; D: NA; DNA: TGTGCCAGCAGTGATATCCATCAATCAACTAATGAAAAACTGTTTTTT; CDR3: CASSDIHQSTNEKLFF
J: TRBJ2-1; V: TRBV14; size: many; D: TRBD2; DNA: TGTGCCAGCAGCCGAGCCATTATTAGCGGGACCCCCTACAATGAGCAGTTCTTC; CDR3: CASSRAIISGTPYNEQFF
J: TRBJ2-3; V: TRBV11-2; size: many; D: NA; DNA: TGTGCCAGCAGCTCTGCACCGAGGGCCATAGGCACAGATACGCAGTATTTT; CDR3: CASSSAPRAIGTDTQYF
J: TRBJ2-7; V: TRBV6-2/TRBV6-3; size: NA; D: NA; DNA: TGTGCCAGCACCCAGGCGCCGTACGAGCGGTACTTC; CDR3: CASTQAPYERYF
J: TRBJ2-1; V: TRBV7-8; size: many; D: TRBD2; DNA: TGTGCCAGCAGCCAGGAGTTAGCGGGAGGTGGCGATGAGCAGTTCTTC; CDR3: CASSQELAGGGDEQFF
J: TRBJ2-1; V: TRBV7-3; size: NA; D: NA; DNA: TGTGCCAGCAGCTTAACGAGGGCTAGCACCGCCTACAATGAGCAGTTCTTC; CDR3: CASSLTRASTAYNEQFF
J: TRBJ1-3; V: TRBV10-3; size: many; D: NA; DNA: TGTGCCATCACACGGGGACGTTCAAGCTCTGGAAACACCATATATTTT; CDR3: CAITRGRSSSGNTIYF
J: TRBJ1-2; V: TRBV2; size: NA; D: NA; DNA: TGTGCCAGCAGTCCGGGGACGGTAAACTATGGTGGCTACACCTTC; CDR3: CASSPGTVNYGGYTF
J: TRBJ2-3; V: TRBV7-3; size: few; D: NA; DNA: TGTGCCAGCAACCGCGCAACCACAGATACGCAGTATTTT; CDR3: CASNRATTDTQYF
J: TRBJ2-1; V: TRBV7-3; size: NA; D: TRBD2; DNA: TGTGCCAGCAGCAAGGGACTAGCGGGAAAGCAGTTCTTC; CDR3: CASSKGLAGKQFF
J: TRBJ2-7; V: TRBV4-1; size: few; D: TRBD2; DNA: TGCGCCAGCAGCCCCCGACACGGGACTACATTCTACGAGCAGTACTTC; CDR3: CASSPRHGTTFYEQYF
J: TRBJ2-1; V: TRBV6-5; size: many; D: TRBD2; DNA: TGTGCCAGCAGTTACTCTGTCGGCGGGGGAAGGGTTGAGCAGTTCTTC; CDR3: CASSYSVGGGRVEQFF
J: TRBJ2-1; V: TRBV20-1; size: few; D: NA; DNA: TGCAGTGCTAGAGTATCAACCTACAATGAGCAGTTCTTC; CDR3: CSARVSTYNEQFF
J: TRBJ1-6; V: TRBV28; size: NA; D: NA; DNA: TGTGCCACCCGCGTCTCAAGCTACTCCTATAATTCACCCCTCCACTTT; CDR3: CATRVSSYSYNSPLHF
J: TRBJ1-2; V: TRBV7-2; size: few; D: TRBD1; DNA: TGTGCCAGCAGCTTAGGGGGGACAGGGCCCAGCTATGGCTACACCTTC; CDR3: CASSLGGTGPSYGYTF
J: TRBJ1-3; V: TRBV12-3/TRBV12-4; size: few; D: NA; DNA: TGTGCCAGCAGTTTGGAGGTCTTTGGAAACACCATATATTTT; CDR3: CASSLEVFGNTIYF
J: TRBJ2-7; V: TRBV6-2/TRBV6-3; size: few; D: TRBD2; DNA: TGTGCCAGCAGTTACTCGATCGCCGGGACTAGCGCCAGCCCAACCTACGAGCAGTACTTC; CDR3: CASSYSIAGTSASPTYEQYF
J: TRBJ2-3; V: TRBV12-3/TRBV12-4; size: many; D: TRBD1; DNA: TGTGCCAGCAGTTTCGACAGGGCTTCAACAGATACGCAGTATTTT; CDR3: CASSFDRASTDTQYF
J: TRBJ2-1; V: TRBV29-1; size: many; D: NA; DNA: TGCAGCGTTGACGGGGGTCAGGGTAGTTTGAGAAATGAGCAGTTCTTC; CDR3: CSVDGGQGSLRNEQFF
J: TRBJ2-3; V: TRBV7-3; size: many; D: NA; DNA: TGTGCCAGCAGTCCACAGGCAGGCTCAGATACGCAGTATTTT; CDR3: CASSPQAGSDTQYF
J: TRBJ1-2; V: TRBV28; size: few; D: NA; DNA: TGTGCCAGCAGTTTACCTCAGAAGTATGGCTACACCTTC; CDR3: CASSLPQKYGYTF
J: TRBJ1-6; V: TRBV7-9; size: few; D: TRBD1; DNA: TGTGCCAGCAGCCACCGGCACAGGGGCTATAATTCACCCCTCCACTTT; CDR3: CASSHRHRGYNSPLHF
J: TRBJ1-5; V: TRBV6-4; size: few; D: TRBD1; DNA: TGTGCCAGCAGTGACTCGGCAGGGGGGTGTGGAAATCAGCCCCAGCATTTT; CDR3: CASSDSAGGCGNQPQHF
J: TRBJ2-2; V: TRBV28; size: NA; D: NA; DNA: TGTGCCAGCACCCTACTGACCCTTAGGAACACCGGGGAGCTGTTTTTT; CDR3: CASTLLTLRNTGELFF
J: TRBJ2-7; V: TRBV27; size: few; D: NA; DNA: TGTGCCAGCAGTCCCACGGTCGGAATAGCGGAAACCTACGAGCAGTACTTC; CDR3: CASSPTVGIAETYEQYF
J: TRBJ2-5; V: TRBV4-2; size: NA; D: NA; DNA: TGTGCCAGCAGCCAAGTCATAGGGACCCAGAATCGGGGGGAGACCCAGTACTTC; CDR3: CASSQVIGTQNRGETQYF
J: TRBJ2-7; V: TRBV15; size: many; D: NA; DNA: TGTGCCACCAGCAGAGGCGGCGATGCCTACGAGCAGTACTTC; CDR3: CATSRGGDAYEQYF
J: TRBJ1-5; V: TRBV19; size: NA; D: TRBD1; DNA: TGTGCCACTAAAACTTGGGACAGGGGAATGGATCAGCCCCAGCATTTT; CDR3: CATKTWDRGMDQPQHF
J: TRBJ2-3; V: TRBV28; size: many; D: NA; DNA: TGTGCCAGCAGACAAACGCAGAGAGGGGATACGCAGTATTTT; CDR3: CASRQTQRGDTQYF
J: TRBJ2-7; V: TRBV18; size: many; D: NA; DNA: TGTGCCAGCTCACCACGGCGGGACGAGCAGTACTTC; CDR3: CASSPRRDEQYF
J: TRBJ2-1; V: TRBV11-1; size: few; D: TRBD1; DNA: TGTGCCAGCAGCCCCCGGGACAGGGCTAGTGAGCAGTTCTTC; CDR3: CASSPRDRASEQFF
J: TRBJ2-7; V: TRBV7-2; size: NA; D: NA; DNA: TGTGCCAGCAGCTTAATGTTAGGAGGGACTGGCGAGCAGTACTTC; CDR3: CASSLMLGGTGEQYF
J: TRBJ2-5; V: TRBV5-4; size: few; D: NA; DNA: TGTGCCAGCAGCTTGCTGGATAGCGCAGAGACCCAGTACTTC; CDR3: CASSLLDSAETQYF
J: TRBJ1-3; V: TRBV28; size: few; D: NA; DNA: TGTGCCAGCAGTTTAGGCCATCGTGGAAACACCATATATTTT; CDR3: CASSLGHRGNTIYF
J: TRBJ1-1; V: TRBV19; size: NA; D: NA; DNA: TGTGCCAGTAGTATAGTCGGACACCCGAACACTGAAGCTTTCTTT; CDR3: CASSIVGHPNTEAFF
J: TRBJ2-7; V: TRBV28; size: many; D: NA; DNA: TGTGCCAGCAGCCTCGTCGGGCGCTTCAGCCCCGAGCAGTACTTC; CDR3: CASSLVGRFSPEQYF
J: TRBJ1-5; V: TRBV10-3; size: many; D: NA; DNA: TGTGCCATCAGTGGGACAGATACGGCCCAGCATTTT; CDR3: CAISGTDTAQHF
J: TRBJ1-1; V: TRBV30; size: many; D: NA; DNA: TGTGCCTGGAGTGCCTGGGGGAACACTGAAGCTTTCTTT; CDR3: CAWSAWGNTEAFF
J: TRBJ2-1; V: TRBV12-3/TRBV12-4; size: few; D: TRBD2; DNA: TGTGCCAGCAGTTCACGATGGCTAGCGGGAGGGCCTAGGGGAAACAATGAGCAGTTCTTC; CDR3: CASSSRWLAGGPRGNNEQFF
J: TRBJ1-1; V: TRBV29-1; size: few; D: NA; DNA: TGCAGCGTGCCAAGGGAGAACACTGAAGCTTTCTTT; CDR3: CSVPRENTEAFF
J: TRBJ1-5; V: TRBV12-5; size: NA; D: NA; DNA: TGTGCTAGTGGTTTGGCGTATAGCAATCAGCCCCAGCATTTT; CDR3: CASGLAYSNQPQHF
J: TRBJ1-2; V: TRBV7-9; size: NA; D: NA; DNA: TGTGCCAGCAGCTTCGGACTCAATAACTATGGCTACACCTTC; CDR3: CASSFGLNNYGYTF
J: TRBJ2-1; V: TRBV28; size: many; D: TRBD2; DNA: TGTGCCAGCAGTATACTGGGACTAGCGGATTCCTACAATGAGCAGTTCTTC; CDR3: CASSILGLADSYNEQFF
J: TRBJ2-1; V: TRBV4-3; size: few; D: TRBD2; DNA: TGCGCCAGCAGCCAAGAGGATGGTGCGCTAGCGGGAGGAATTAATGAGCAGTTCTTC; CDR3: CASSQEDGALAGGINEQFF